These 32 T cell receptor beta chains originate from one sample sequenced in a study of T cell responses to AZD1222 COVID-19 vaccine. The table came from immunoSEQ multiplex PCR; TCRdb's copy has only in-frame clones and leaves some out. Of about 110,000 clones in the sample, about 86% were seen once. The sequencing here drew on peripheral blood, taken on day 0 of AZD1222 vaccination. Source of these receptors: an adult in good health.

This clone was found once. This sequence joins TRBV7-9 and TRBJ1-2; 7 nucleotides match TRBD1. The CDR3 length is 13 residues. V dropped 4 bases and J dropped 2; count of bases not matched to a gene: 1. CDR1 is SEHNR and CDR2 is FQNEAQ in the germline V gene (reference sequence). The CDR3: CASSSGQNYGYTF. CDR3 DNA: TGTGCCAGCAGCTCGGGACAGAACTATGGCTACACCTTC.

This clone was recorded a few times. The CDR3 sequence: CASTSGEGTDTQYF. For the CDR3, the DNA is TGTGCCAGTACCTCCGGGGAGGGGACAGATACGCAGTATTTT. V usage is TRBV19 and J usage is TRBJ2-3; TRBD2 matches at 7 bases. This CDR3 is built from 14 residues. V dropped 7 bases and J dropped 3; count of bases not matched to a gene: 7. The V gene's germline CDR1 is LNHDA and CDR2 SQIVND (reference sequence).

This chain uses TRBV5-1 with TRBJ2-5; TRBD1 agrees at 7 bases. Unmatched junction bases numbered 9, after V lost 4 bases and J lost 3 bases. CDR3 length: 15 residues. Germline loops: CDR1 SGHRS, CDR2 YFSETQ. The CDR3 loop is CASSPALGQEETQYF. Written as DNA, the CDR3 is TGCGCCAGCAGCCCAGCCTTAGGACAGGAAGAGACCCAGTACTTC.

This clone came up a few times. In the same sample, other DNA sequences code for this CDR3. The chain uses TRBV7-2 and TRBJ2-5; 9 nucleotides agree with TRBD1. The length of the CDR3 is 14 residues. Germline V gives CDR1 SGHTA, CDR2 FQGNSA. Trimming cost V 5 bases and J 2 bases; bases outside gene matches: 3. The CDR3 DNA reads as TGTGCCAGCAGCCCTGACAGGGGGCAAGAGACCCAGTACTTC. Translating gives CASSPDRGQETQYF. The variable domain in full, completed from reference TRBV7-2 and TRBJ2-5, reads GAGVSQSPSNKVTEKGKDVELRCDPISGHTALYWYRQSLGQGLEFLIYFQGNSAPDKSGLPSDRFSAERTGGSVSTLTIQRTQQEDSAVYLCASSPDRGQETQYFGPGTRLLVL.

The CDR3 DNA follows: TGTGCCAGCAGTGAAAGGGGACTCGAGGCAGCTTTCTTT. Amino acid sequence: CASSERGLEAAFF. The rearrangement joins TRBV6-1 to TRBJ1-1; possibly TRBD1 for D (5 bases). V was pared by 2 bases and J by 10 bases, with 14 bases between. This CDR3 comprises 13 residues. Germline assignment: CDR1 MNHNS and CDR2 SASEGT.

V usage is TRBV6-6 and J usage is TRBJ1-5, with 7 positions matching TRBD1. The V gene's germline CDR1 is MNHNY and CDR2 SVGAGI (reference sequence). This CDR3 is built from 15 residues. Germline trimming cut 5 bases from V and 4 bases from J; bases unmatched to any gene: 8. The DNA of the CDR3 is TGTGCCAGCAGTGCTGACAGGGTCGGAAATCAGCCCCAGCATTTT. Its translation: CASSADRVGNQPQHF.

This clone came up once. The CDR3, as DNA: TGTGCCAGCAGTTTTCTCAGGGATGAGCAGTTCTTC. Translation: CASSFLRDEQFF. The chain employs TRBV12-3 or TRBV12-4 and TRBJ2-1; D is possibly TRBD1 (5 bases). V was shortened by 3 bases and J by 8 bases, with 8 bases between the two germline ends. The CDR3 is 12 residues long.

This chain links TRBV15 with TRBJ1-1, with a possible D match to TRBD1 (5 bases). With 5 bases removed from V and 3 bases from J, the gap between germline ends came to 13 bases. Germline CDR1 reads LNHNV; CDR2 reads YYDKDF (reference sequence). The CDR3 loop spans 14 amino acids. The CDR3 protein is CATSLEAGHTEAFF. The CDR3 DNA reads TGTGCCACCAGCCTAGAGGCAGGGCACACTGAAGCTTTCTTT.

The genes are TRBV20-1 and TRBJ1-1, with unresolved D. Between the trimmed V and J ends, which lost 3 bases and 1 base, there was a span of 3 bases. The germline V gene encodes CDR1 DFQATT and CDR2 SNEGSKA (reference sequence). The CDR3 consists of 11 residues. In nucleotides, the CDR3 is TGCAGTGCTAGTAAGAACACTGAAGCTTTCTTT. This translates into CSASKNTEAFF.

This sequence joins TRBV6-2 or TRBV6-3 and TRBJ1-5, with a tentative D call TRBD1 (6 bases). Germline CDR1 is MNHEY and CDR2 is SVGEGT. V gave up 0 bases and J gave up 7 bases, with 16 bases separating them. This CDR3 region has 16 residues. The CDR3 loop reads CASSYSAGGPGQPQHF. The CDR3 nucleotides are TGTGCCAGCAGTTACTCGGCCGGGGGGCCCGGGCAGCCCCAGCATTTT.

V and J are TRBV5-4 and TRBJ2-1; D gene unclear. V lost 0 bases and J lost 1, with 8 bases in between. The CDR3 sequence is 15 residues long. The germline CDR1 and CDR2 sequences are SGHNT and YYREEE (reference sequence). The chain's CDR3 is CASSLVGQSYNEQFF. The DNA of the CDR3 is TGTGCCAGCAGCTTGGTCGGCCAGTCCTACAATGAGCAGTTCTTC.

This rearrangement joins TRBV18 to TRBJ2-1; 11 bases map to TRBD2. Trimming cost V 3 bases and J 8 bases; bases outside gene matches: 12. Germline values: CDR1 KGHSH, CDR2 LQKENI. The CDR3 sequence is 17 residues long. The CDR3 loop reads CASSPGTSGRRGDEQFF. The CDR3 coding sequence is TGTGCCAGCTCACCCGGGACTAGCGGACGCCGGGGCGATGAGCAGTTCTTC.

The J gene is TRBJ2-1, the V gene TRBV7-3, with 8 bases identical to TRBD1. From germline, CDR1 is SGHTA and CDR2 FQGTGA. The trim removed 5 bases at V and 5 bases at J, leaving 5 bases unmatched. The CDR3 spans 14 residues. The CDR3 bases are TGTGCCAGCAGCCCTTCGGGACAGGACAATGAGCAGTTCTTC. Encoded protein: CASSPSGQDNEQFF.

The rearrangement joins TRBV19 to TRBJ1-2; weak D call: TRBD1 (6 bases). Trimming shortened V by 5 bases and J by 3 bases, and 10 bases separated the two germline ends. Germline CDR1 reads LNHDA; CDR2 reads SQIVND (reference sequence). The CDR3 spans 13 residues. The CDR3 loop reads CASSPQGDYGYTF. CDR3 in DNA: TGTGCCAGTAGTCCACAGGGTGACTATGGCTACACCTTC.

The rearrangement uses TRBV19 and TRBJ1-5, with D possibly TRBD1 on 6 matching bases. CDR3 size: 15 residues. V was trimmed by 6 bases and J by 3 bases, leaving 15 bases between them. The germline V gene has CDR1 LNHDA and CDR2 SQIVND (reference sequence). The chain's CDR3 is CASRPLGGANQPQHF. The CDR3 nucleotides are TGTGCCAGTAGGCCCCTCGGGGGCGCCAATCAGCCCCAGCATTTT.

The rearrangement uses TRBV27 and TRBJ2-7, with 10 bases identical to TRBD1. This CDR3 is 15 amino acids long. V gave up 5 bases and J gave up 6 bases; unmatched junction bases: 10. Looked up from germline, CDR1 is MNHEY and CDR2 is SMNVEV (reference sequence). The CDR3 protein is CASSTVRDRGFEQYF. CDR3 nucleotide sequence: TGTGCCAGCAGTACCGTCCGGGACAGGGGCTTCGAGCAGTACTTC.

V is TRBV27 and J is TRBJ1-1; D call uncertain. Germline V gene lookup returns CDR1 MNHEY and CDR2 SMNVEV (reference sequence). The CDR3 has 14 amino acids. Trimming cost V 0 bases and J 1 base, with 6 bases left between them. CDR3 amino acids: CASSLSRGNTEAFF. The DNA for the CDR3 is TGTGCCAGCAGTTTATCCCGGGGGAACACTGAAGCTTTCTTT.

The chain combines TRBV12-3 or TRBV12-4 with TRBJ1-1, with no clear D. CDR3 length equals 12 residues. The ends were cut back, 6 bases at V and 1 base at J, with 6 bases in the middle. CDR3 in DNA: TGTGCCAGCAGGGCAACGAACACTGAAGCTTTCTTT. This encodes CASRATNTEAFF.

The sample holds one count of this clone. J is TRBJ2-1 and V is TRBV6-6; the D gene could be TRBD1 or TRBD2 (5 bases each). CDR1 is MNHNY, CDR2 SVGAGI, per germline (reference sequence). The V end lost 2 bases, the J end lost 7 bases, and 18 bases lay between the germline ends. This CDR3 is built from 16 residues. The CDR3 nucleotides read TGTGCCAGCAGTTACCCCGGTTCTCCTGGGGGTAATGAGCAGTTCTTC. Translation gives CASSYPGSPGGNEQFF.

The rearrangement joins TRBV3-1 (or the pseudogene TRBV3-2) to TRBJ1-2; D may be TRBD1 (6 bases). Germline CDR1 and CDR2: LGHDT and YNNKEL (reference sequence). CDR3 length: 15 residues. Trimming took 1 base from V and 6 from J, leaving 15 bases between them. This CDR3 reads CASSQGQERNHGYTF. The CDR3 nucleotides are TGTGCCAGCAGCCAAGGACAGGAACGCAATCATGGCTACACCTTC.

V and J are TRBV5-1 and TRBJ1-2; D call uncertain. Per the germline V gene, CDR1 is SGHRS and CDR2 is YFSETQ. This CDR3 has 15 amino acids. Trimming pared 0 bases from V and 6 bases from J, leaving 15 bases between. DNA of the CDR3: TGCGCCAGCAGCTTGGGCCTGCGTACAGAGCATGGCTACACCTTC. Translated: CASSLGLRTEHGYTF. The variable domain in full, completed from reference TRBV5-1 and TRBJ1-2, reads KAGVTQTPRYLIKTRGQQVTLSCSPISGHRSVSWYQQTPGQGLQFLFEYFSETQRNKGNFPGRFSGRQFSNSRSEMNVSTLELGDSALYLCASSLGLRTEHGYTFGSGTRLTVV.

The chain joins TRBV7-7 to TRBJ1-2; tentative D call: TRBD1 (5 bases). Germline CDR1 and CDR2: SSHAT and FNYEAQ (reference sequence). V was cut by 7 bases and J by 0 bases, with 18 bases left in between. The CDR3 loop spans 16 amino acids. CDR3 nucleotide sequence: TGTGCCAGCACCGGAAGGGGAACACCCTCTAACTATGGCTACACCTTC. Its translation: CASTGRGTPSNYGYTF.

The V gene is TRBV7-6, the J gene TRBJ1-3, with D hard to call. Germline lookup yields CDR1 SGHVS and CDR2 FNYEAQ. The V and J ends lost 0 bases and 0 bases respectively, with 9 bases between them. The CDR3 runs 16 residues. In DNA form, the CDR3 reads TGTGCCAGCAGCTTAGCGGGCCAGTACTCTGGAAACACCATATATTTT. It specifies CASSLAGQYSGNTIYF.

In its sample, this clone was seen a few times. The chain is built from TRBV7-8 and TRBJ1-5, with TRBD1 as a possible D gene (5 bases). The CDR3 covers 14 residues. Germline assignment: CDR1 SGHVS and CDR2 FQNEAQ. V lost 5 bases and J 5 bases, leaving 13 bases between the germline ends. CDR3 in DNA: TGTGCCAGCAGCCCGTTAGGGGTTTATCAGCCCCAGCATTTT. This gives the protein CASSPLGVYQPQHF.

This chain connects TRBV7-9 to TRBJ1-1, with D hard to call. Trimming took 3 bases from V and 3 from J, leaving 2 bases between them. Germline V CDR1 and CDR2: SEHNR, FQNEAQ (reference sequence). The CDR3 runs to 11 residues. CDR3 residues: CASSFDTEAFF. In DNA form, the CDR3 reads TGTGCCAGCAGCTTCGACACTGAAGCTTTCTTT.

The chain combines TRBV4-3 with TRBJ1-5; D ambiguous. The CDR3 has 14 residues. V gave up 6 bases and J gave up 6 bases, with 15 bases separating them. CDR1 and CDR2 from the germline V gene are LGHNA and YSLEER. The CDR3 sequence is CASSPDYRSQPQHF. In DNA, the CDR3 is TGCGCCAGCAGTCCGGACTATCGGAGTCAGCCCCAGCATTTT.

This clone was counted a single time. The chain recombines TRBV5-4 with TRBJ2-1; D may match TRBD1 or TRBD2 (5 bases each). Trimming removed 3 bases from V and 3 bases from J, with 13 bases in between. The germline V gene encodes CDR1 SGHNT and CDR2 YYREEE (reference sequence). This CDR3 spans 15 amino acids. CDR3 protein: CASSSPGTNYNEQFF. CDR3 DNA sequence: TGTGCCAGCAGCTCCCCCGGGACCAACTACAATGAGCAGTTCTTC.

In DNA, the CDR3 is TGCAGCGTTGACCGGTATACAGGGGTTGCCTATGGCTACACCTTC. This translates into CSVDRYTGVAYGYTF. The J gene is TRBJ1-2, the V gene TRBV29-1, with 7 bases identical to TRBD1. Germline loops: CDR1 SQVTM, CDR2 ANQGSEA. J lost 4 bases, V lost 3 bases, and 11 bases had no gene match. This CDR3 is 15 amino acids long.

This clone was seen more than once but under ten times. The chain combines TRBV6-4 with TRBJ1-1; D call uncertain. Germline CDR1 reads MRHNA; CDR2 reads SNTAGT. V was cut by 1 base and J by 4 bases, with 10 bases left in between. CDR3 length: 14 amino acids. The CDR3 is CASSDFSTGTEAFF. The DNA of the CDR3 is TGTGCCAGCAGTGACTTCTCGACGGGCACTGAAGCTTTCTTT.

The chain employs TRBV7-6 and TRBJ1-1; D gene uncertain. This CDR3 is 13 amino acids long. From germline, CDR1 is SGHVS and CDR2 FNYEAQ. The germline V and J ends were trimmed by 5 bases and 5 bases, with 12 bases remaining between them. The CDR3 is CASSPPRYTEAFF. CDR3 sequence (DNA): TGTGCCAGCAGCCCCCCCAGGTATACTGAAGCTTTCTTT.

The chain recombines TRBV20-1 with TRBJ2-7; the D is unclear. V was cut by 6 bases and J by 2 bases, with 8 bases left in between. The CDR3 spans 11 residues. Germline loops: CDR1 DFQATT, CDR2 SNEGSKA (reference sequence). The CDR3, as DNA: TGCAGTGCAGTAGGGCCCTACGAGCAGTACTTC. Its protein product is CSAVGPYEQYF.

The chain links TRBV30 to TRBJ1-6; 8 bases are shared with TRBD1. Germline V gene lookup returns CDR1 GTSNPN and CDR2 SVGIG (reference sequence). This CDR3 spans 14 amino acids. V trimming: 0 bases; J trimming: 7 bases; junction bases outside the gene matches: 2. CDR3 DNA: TGTGCCTGGAGTGTAGACAGGGGCAATTCACCCCTCCACTTT. Translating it yields CAWSVDRGNSPLHF.